Listed here is a single T cell receptor beta chain. Those who participated ranged in age from roughly 18 to 89 years and resided in about two dozen US areas. Cohorts were based on clinical histories the participants reported. Two negative PCRs, clearance, or symptom resolution were required of recovered Cohort 3 donors. As originally analysed: Researchers report that nucleated cell counts were estimated from reference gene primer amplification. Repertoires were generated with immunoSEQ multiplex PCR, while TCRdb's copy carries only in-frame clones and drops some. The D gene and trimming were derived from the DNA, and the V and J assignments and clone size from that table. The table shows about 180,000 clones, with approximately 85% occurring only once. V lost 5 bases, J lost 2 bases, and 3 bases stayed unmatched. CDR1 MDHEN and CDR2 SYDVKM come from the germline V gene. The CDR3 is 13 residues long.

This entry is derived from a study of blood T cell repertoires in COVID-19. The receptor comes from a woman between 25 and 40 years old who had recovered from COVID-19. This chain joins TRBV28 and TRBJ2-7; 7 bases are shared with TRBD2. Source material: PBMCs or T cells enriched from blood (not recorded which). The CDR3 sequence: CASSTGGTYEQYF. The CDR3 nucleotides are TGTGCCAGCAGTACGGGGGGTACCTACGAGCAGTACTTC.